The entry below gives a single TCR beta chain sequence along with its context. These data originate in a study of OX40 agonist ivuxolimab in advanced cancers. At the level of the study: Enrollees could have had prior anti-PD-1, anti-PD-L1 or anti-CTLA-4 therapy, which more than 30% had received.

The CDR3 covers 16 residues. Germline V gene lookup returns CDR1 MDHEN and CDR2 SYDVKM. V gave up 4 bases and J gave up 7 bases, with 20 bases separating them. Some clones are missing from TCRdb's copy, which holds only in-frame ones; the method was immunoSEQ multiplex PCR. The profile shows about 63,000 clones, around 90% of them singletons. This material consisted of CD4+ or CD8+ T cells sorted from blood, taken in a trial of the OX40 agonist ivuxolimab. The chain links TRBV28 to TRBJ2-1, with a possible D match to TRBD1 (6 bases). The sequence derives from an adult with an advanced solid tumor such as melanoma, head and neck, liver or kidney cancer. Written as DNA, the CDR3 is TGTGCCAGCAGTTCCCACACAGGGCTGGGTGAGAATGAGCAGTTCTTC. Protein product: CASSSHTGLGENEQFF.